The entry below describes one T cell receptor beta chain. This CDR3 is 15 amino acids long. V was pared by 1 base and J by 2 bases, with 13 bases between. Germline values: CDR1 SGHDT, CDR2 YYEEEE. This record belongs to a study of cytomegalovirus exposure and HLA in healthy donors. PCR involved 60 Vbeta and 13 Jbeta primers. The method was immunoSEQ multiplex PCR; TCRdb's version includes in-frame clones alone and lacks a portion of them. This table has approximately 120,000 clones, 78% appearing once. The TCR was taken from a man aged 30-40 years in good health and CMV-seropositive. The chain employs TRBV5-6 and TRBJ2-7, with a tentative D call TRBD1 (5 bases). Sequencing was done on a sample of PBMCs. The CDR3 coding sequence is TGTGCCAGCAGCTTGATTGGGAAGGGGCCCTACGAGCAGTACTTC. Amino acid sequence: CASSLIGKGPYEQYF.